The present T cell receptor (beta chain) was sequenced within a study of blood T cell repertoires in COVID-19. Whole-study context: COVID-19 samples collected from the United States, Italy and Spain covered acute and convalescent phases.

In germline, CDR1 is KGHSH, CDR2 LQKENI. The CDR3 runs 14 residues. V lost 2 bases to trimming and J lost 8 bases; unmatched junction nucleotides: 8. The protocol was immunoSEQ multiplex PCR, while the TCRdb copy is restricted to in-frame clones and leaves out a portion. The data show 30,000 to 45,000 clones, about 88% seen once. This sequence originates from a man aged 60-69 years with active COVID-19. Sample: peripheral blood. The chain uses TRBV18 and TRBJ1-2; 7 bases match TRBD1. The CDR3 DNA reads TGTGCCAGCTCACCAGAAGGACAGGCGGGCGGCTACACCTTC. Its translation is CASSPEGQAGGYTF. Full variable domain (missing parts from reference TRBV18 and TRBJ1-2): NAGVMQNPRHLVRRRGQEARLRCSPMKGHSHVYWYRQLPEEGLKFMVYLQKENIIDESGMPKERFSAEFPKEGPSILRIQQVVRGDSAAYFCASSPEGQAGGYTFGSGTRLTVV.